One and the same sample provided the 17 T cell receptor beta chains below, sequenced in a study of blood T cell repertoires in COVID-19. The method was immunoSEQ multiplex PCR; TCRdb's version includes in-frame clones alone and lacks a portion of them. This sample has 150,000 or so clones, with approximately 81% found just once. The sequenced sample was PBMCs or T cells enriched from blood (not recorded which). The receptors were gathered from a man aged 60 to 69 who had recovered from COVID-19.

The chain couples TRBV5-1 to TRBJ2-7; 9 bases map to TRBD2. Germline V gives CDR1 SGHRS, CDR2 YFSETQ. CDR3 length: 15 residues. V shed 0 bases and J 3 bases; nucleotides not matched to a gene: 4. The CDR3 DNA reads as TGCGCCAGCAGCTTGGATGCGGGAGGGCTCTACGAGCAGTACTTC. Translated: CASSLDAGGLYEQYF.

V gene TRBV2 combines with J gene TRBJ1-2; D unresolved. CDR3 length: 13 residues. CDR1 is SNHLY, CDR2 FYNNEI, per germline. Trimming pared 5 bases from V and 4 bases from J, leaving 11 bases between. As DNA, the CDR3 is TGTGCCAGCAGTTCCGGGAATCCCTATGGCTACACCTTC. Its translation is CASSSGNPYGYTF.

The rearrangement uses TRBV6-5 and TRBJ1-6, with D maybe TRBD1 (6 bases). The CDR3 is made up of 15 amino acids. Germline V gene lookup returns CDR1 MNHEY and CDR2 SVGAGI. The ends were cut back, 5 bases at V and 9 bases at J, with 17 bases in the middle. CDR3 coding DNA: TGTGCCAGCAGTCGGATTACAGGGTACGCTTCACCCCTCCACTTT. Translated, it gives CASSRITGYASPLHF.

This sequence joins TRBV11-3 and TRBJ2-1; TRBD2 matches 11 bases. Trimming took 5 bases from V and 4 from J; bases not matched to a gene: 7. CDR1 is SGHNT and CDR2 is YENEEA in the germline V gene. The CDR3 spans 16 residues. CDR3 bases: TGTGCCAGCAGCCCAAGGACTAGCGGGTTATACAATGAGCAGTTCTTC. Its protein is CASSPRTSGLYNEQFF. Based on the CDR3 plus reference TRBV11-3 and TRBJ2-1, the full variable domain is EAGVVQSPRYKIIEKKQPVAFWCNPISGHNTLYWYLQNLGQGPELLIRYENEEAVDDSQLPKDRFSAERLKGVDSTLKIQPAELGDSAVYLCASSPRTSGLYNEQFFGPGTRLTVL.

The chain combines TRBV5-1 with TRBJ2-7; 9 bases map to TRBD1. CDR3 length equals 15 residues. V lost 1 base to trimming and J lost 7 bases; unmatched junction nucleotides: 9. Per the germline V gene, CDR1 is SGHRS and CDR2 is YFSETQ. CDR3 amino acids: CASSLSSQGAREQYF. CDR3 coding DNA: TGCGCCAGCAGCTTGTCTTCACAGGGGGCGCGGGAGCAGTACTTC.

CDR3 sequence reads: CASSYRGRGNEQFF. In DNA, the CDR3 is TGTGCCAGCAGCTACAGGGGGCGAGGCAATGAGCAGTTCTTC. The chain uses TRBV5-6 and TRBJ2-1; 9 bases agree with TRBD1. The CDR3 covers 14 residues. The germline CDR1 and CDR2 sequences are SGHDT and YYEEEE. With 3 bases clipped from V and 6 bases from J, the junction kept 4 bases outside the gene matches.

The chain employs TRBV7-6 and TRBJ1-5; 7 nucleotides line up with TRBD1. The length of the CDR3 is 16 residues. The germline CDR1 and CDR2 sequences are SGHVS and FNYEAQ. The V segment lost 1 base and the J segment 9 bases; nucleotides outside the gene matches: 12. CDR3 in DNA: TGTGCCAGCAGCTTAGGGTGGGCAGGGGGTACATGGCCCCAGCATTTT. Protein: CASSLGWAGGTWPQHF.

The chain couples TRBV19 to TRBJ2-1; D is perhaps TRBD2 (5 bases). CDR1 LNHDA and CDR2 SQIVND come from the germline V gene (reference sequence). V lost 0 bases, J lost 5 bases, and 14 bases lay in between. The CDR3 is 16 amino acids. The CDR3 reads CASSIDQGRGNNEQFF. In DNA, the CDR3 is TGTGCCAGTAGTATAGATCAAGGGAGAGGAAACAATGAGCAGTTCTTC.

The chain couples TRBV11-2 to TRBJ2-7, with a possible D match to TRBD1 (6 bases). CDR1 SGHAT and CDR2 FQNNGV come from the germline V gene. This CDR3 has 15 residues. V lost 0 bases and J lost 4, with 13 bases in between. The CDR3 DNA follows: TGTGCCAGCAGCTTAGATAGGGGGTCAGGTTACGAGCAGTACTTC. This translates into CASSLDRGSGYEQYF.

The CDR3 reads CASSLATGVRLFGYTF. The CDR3 region has the DNA TGTGCCAGCAGCTTAGCGACAGGGGTTCGTCTCTTTGGCTACACCTTC. V usage is TRBV7-2 and J usage is TRBJ1-2, with 8 bases matching TRBD1. Germline V gives CDR1 SGHTA, CDR2 FQGNSA. J was trimmed by 7 bases and V by 0 bases; bases with no gene match: 10. The CDR3 covers 16 residues.

The J gene is TRBJ2-4, the V gene TRBV2; TRBD1 matches at 7 bases. The CDR3 covers 14 residues. In germline, CDR1 is SNHLY, CDR2 FYNNEI. The V gene end was trimmed by 4 bases and the J gene end by 7 bases; junction bases not matched to a gene: 7. Written as DNA, the CDR3 is TGTGCCAGCAGTGGGGACAGAGGGTTGAACATTCAGTACTTC. This encodes CASSGDRGLNIQYF.

The J gene is TRBJ2-6, the V gene TRBV19, with D perhaps matching TRBD2 (5 bases). V lost 5 bases and J lost 4, with 15 bases in between. From germline, CDR1 is LNHDA and CDR2 SQIVND (reference sequence). CDR3 length equals 16 residues. The CDR3 nucleotides are TGTGCCAGTAGTCGGGGATTGGAATCCGGGGCCAACGTCCTGACTTTC. Translated: CASSRGLESGANVLTF. Full variable domain (remainder filled in from reference TRBV19 and TRBJ2-6): DGGITQSPKYLFRKEGQNVTLSCEQNLNHDAMYWYRQDPGQGLRLIYYSQIVNDFQKGDIAEGYSVSREKKESFPLTVTSAQKNPTAFYLCASSRGLESGANVLTFGAGSRLTVL.

The chain recombines TRBV10-3 with TRBJ1-1, with D possibly matching TRBD1 (5 bases). CDR1 and CDR2 (germline): ENHRY, SYGVKD. The germline V and J ends were trimmed by 0 bases and 0 bases, with 8 bases remaining between them. The CDR3 covers 15 residues. CDR3 region: CAISESQGLNTEAFF. The CDR3 nucleotides read TGTGCCATCAGTGAGTCTCAGGGCTTGAACACTGAAGCTTTCTTT.

The J gene is TRBJ2-3, the V gene TRBV5-1, with 11 bases lining up with TRBD1. Trimming at V came to 6 bases and at J to 9 bases, leaving 12 bases not matched to a gene. The CDR3 runs to 15 residues. The germline gives CDR1 SGHRS, CDR2 YFSETQ. The CDR3 reads CASTPGQGEVGTQYF. DNA for the CDR3: TGCGCCAGCACCCCGGGACAGGGGGAAGTGGGAACGCAGTATTTT.

The chain uses TRBV28 and TRBJ1-4; possible D gene TRBD1, 5 bases. V lost 5 bases to trimming and J lost 5 bases, with 12 bases between them. Germline lookup yields CDR1 MDHEN and CDR2 SYDVKM. The CDR3 has 14 residues. The CDR3 DNA sequence: TGTGCCAGCAGTAGAGACAGTCCCAATGAAAAACTGTTTTTT. This gives the protein CASSRDSPNEKLFF.

The chain uses TRBV5-4 and TRBJ2-7; 9 bases map to TRBD2. CDR1 SGHNT and CDR2 YYREEE come from the germline V gene (reference sequence). The V gene end was trimmed by 3 bases and the J gene end by 4 bases; junction bases not matched to a gene: 11. The CDR3 is 16 residues long. The chain's CDR3 is CASSSRAGLAVYEQYF. CDR3 nucleotide sequence: TGTGCCAGCAGCTCAAGGGCGGGACTAGCAGTATACGAGCAGTACTTC.

A few counts support this clone. The chain is built from TRBV28 and TRBJ1-3; 7 nucleotides line up with TRBD1. The germline gives CDR1 MDHEN, CDR2 SYDVKM. The CDR3 sequence is 16 residues long. V lost 3 bases, J lost 4 bases, and 9 bases stayed unmatched. CDR3 protein: CASSFPQGDMGNTIYF. DNA for the CDR3: TGTGCCAGCAGTTTCCCCCAGGGGGACATGGGAAACACCATATATTTT. Based on the CDR3 plus reference TRBV28 and TRBJ1-3, the full variable domain is DVKVTQSSRYLVKRTGEKVFLECVQDMDHENMFWYRQDPGLGLRLIYFSYDVKMKEKGDIPEGYSVSREKKERFSLILESASTNQTSMYLCASSFPQGDMGNTIYFGEGSWLTVV.